The following is a TCR beta chain sequence with its context. The antigen is unknown. Each CD8+ T cell subset was sorted in triplicate, hundreds of thousands of cells each. Cells that were CD45RO-CCR7+CD27+CD95- constituted naive CD8+ T cells. This sample stems from a study of CXCR3-negative and CXCR3-positive naive CD8 T cells. Findings and caveats of the study: The TRBV-TRBJ usage of naive CXCR3-negative and CXCR3-positive cells was similar, but that of memory cells differed. Similarly elevated diversity marked both naive subsets, with memory CD8+ cells showing far lower diversity.

With UMI labels, 5' RACE was used to prepare the TRB cDNA libraries. TCRdb derives one entry per CDR3 protein from the 5' RACE reads, leaving out DNA. The ten most abundant clones cover 0.45% to 0.6% of a sample with about 130,000 distinct CDR3 sequences. The sequenced sample was naive CXCR3- CD8+ T cells from blood. Subset defined: CD45RO-CCR7+CD27+CD95- naive CD8+ T cells lacking CXCR3 (TNR3-). This receptor was taken from a human donor in good health. Some clones in this sample may be carry-over from other donors' samples.

CDR3 in amino acids: CGSSEGQGADEQFF. The V call is TRBV6-1, the J call TRBJ2-1; with no DNA, the TCRdb D assignment of TRBD1 cannot be verified. Germline V gene sequence: CDR1 MNHNS, CDR2 SASEGT. The CDR3 runs to 14 residues.